This T cell receptor beta chain appears in the sequencing data of a study of identical twins. One entry per CDR3 protein results from TCRdb running MiXCR on the 5' RACE reads. The sample contains fewer than 900,000 distinct CDR3 sequences, 18% of which appear only once. The CDR3 loop spans 15 amino acids. Per the germline V gene, CDR1 is MNHEY and CDR2 is SMNVEV (reference sequence). Trimming took 10 bases from V and 1 from J; bases not matched to a gene: 11. The sample also formed part of further work on T cells expressing NK-cell markers. Turning to that study: Several experiments employed an anti-gamma-delta TCR antibody to confine sorting to alpha-beta TCR T cells.

The origin of this receptor is a woman under 30 in good health. Material: PBMCs. The V gene is TRBV27, the J gene TRBJ2-3; TRBD2 aligns across 7 bases. In nucleotides, the CDR3 is TGTGCCACCATCTACGGAACTAGCGGCACAGATACGCAGTATTTT. Its protein product is CATIYGTSGTDTQYF.